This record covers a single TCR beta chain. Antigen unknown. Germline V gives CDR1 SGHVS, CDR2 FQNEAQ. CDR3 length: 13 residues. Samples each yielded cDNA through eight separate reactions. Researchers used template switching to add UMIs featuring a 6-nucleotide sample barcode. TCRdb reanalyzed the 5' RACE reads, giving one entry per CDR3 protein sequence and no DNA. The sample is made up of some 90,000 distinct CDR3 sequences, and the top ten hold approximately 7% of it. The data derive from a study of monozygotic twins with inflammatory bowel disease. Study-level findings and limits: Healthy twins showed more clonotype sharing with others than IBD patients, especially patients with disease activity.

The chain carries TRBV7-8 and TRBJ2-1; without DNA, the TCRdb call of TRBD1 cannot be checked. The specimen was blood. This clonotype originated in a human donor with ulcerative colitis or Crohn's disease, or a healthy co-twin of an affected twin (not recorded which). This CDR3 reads CASSLADGAQPFF. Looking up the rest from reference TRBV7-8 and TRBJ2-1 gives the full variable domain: GAGVSQSPRYKVAKRGQDVALRCDPISGHVSLFWYQQALGQGPEFLTYFQNEAQLDKSGLPSDRFFAERPEGSVSTLKIQRTQQEDSAVYLCASSLADGAQPFFGPGTRLTVL.